This T cell receptor (beta chain) emerged from a study of CD8 T cells in ankylosing spondylitis. CDR1 and CDR2 from the germline V gene are LGHDT and YNNKEL (reference sequence). J gave up 7 bases and V 2 bases, and 16 bases lay outside the gene matches. This CDR3 is 18 amino acids long. Notes on the study in general: Ankylosing spondylitis blood appeared to carry a characteristic TCR beta motif of roughly 8 highly homologous variants.

TCRdb redid the calling of the 5' RACE reads with MiXCR, one entry per CDR3 protein. The sample includes some 140,000 distinct CDR3 sequences, 15% to 20% of them seen just once. Notes on this clonotype: Its antigen is not known.

The sample was blood, either unsorted or a sorted T cell fraction (not recorded which). V is TRBV3-1 and J is TRBJ2-1, with 8 bases fitting TRBD1. This clonotype was sampled from a male donor with ankylosing spondylitis. CDR3 coding DNA: TGTGCCAGCAGCCAACCGGGTTTAGGACAGGGATACTCTAATGAGCAGTTCTTC. This translates into CASSQPGLGQGYSNEQFF.